The 3 T cell receptor beta chains presented below share a single source sample, sequenced in a study of blood T cell repertoires in COVID-19. The table came from immunoSEQ multiplex PCR; TCRdb's copy has only in-frame clones and leaves some out. The top ten clones hold 4.8% of a sample with some 150,000 clones, about 80% of them seen once. Sequencing was done on a sample of peripheral blood. Source of these receptors: a human donor in a cohort sampled during active COVID-19.

The chain has TRBV19 and TRBJ2-3; weak D call: TRBD2 (5 bases). Germline V CDR1 and CDR2: LNHDA, SQIVND (reference sequence). The CDR3 is 17 amino acids. Trimming took 5 bases from V and 2 from J, leaving 20 bases between them. The CDR3 nucleotides are TGTGCCAGTAGTGCCACGATTGGAGGAGGCCCCACAGATACGCAGTATTTT. Translation gives CASSATIGGGPTDTQYF.

The genes are TRBV4-1 and TRBJ1-4; no clear D gene. CDR1 and CDR2 from the germline V gene are MGHRA and YSYEKL. The CDR3 extends over 15 amino acids. The V end lost 2 bases, the J end lost 8 bases, and 15 bases lay between the germline ends. CDR3 bases: TGCGCCAGCAGCCAACCCGCCGGTCGTCGGGAAAAACTGTTTTTT. Protein sequence: CASSQPAGRREKLFF.

The chain carries TRBV18 and TRBJ2-1, with 9 bases that match TRBD2. Germline CDR1 is KGHSH and CDR2 is LQKENI. J lost 8 bases, V lost 4 bases, and 12 bases had no gene match. The CDR3 covers 16 residues. CDR3 loop: CASSLQREEGRDEQFF. DNA of the CDR3: TGTGCCAGCTCACTACAGCGGGAGGAGGGTAGGGATGAGCAGTTCTTC.